The next 9 T cell receptor beta chains were all read from a single sample in a study of T-cell reconstitution after alpha-beta-depleted transplantation in children (TCRdb year 2016). Libraries were prepared through PCR. The instrument given in TCRdb is Illumina HiSeq 2500. Molecular barcoding was employed in the preparation of TCR libraries, with unique molecular identifiers being used to normalize TCRbeta repertoire quantification. The public reads were quality trimmed at Q25 with fastp and then assembled into clones with MiXCR by TCRdb, keeping productive beta chains. Each CDR3 protein gets just one entry, which takes the most common genes and DNA from the rows behind it. Across this sample there are 600,000 or so distinct CDR3 sequences, with 20% to 25% seen only once. In total, the top ten clones hold roughly 13% of the sample. Read against the paper, the sample's treatment or condition label means: allogeneic hematopoietic cell transplantation with graft depleted of TCRalphabeta T cells and CD19 B cells.

This specimen was PBMCs, mostly from graft donor cells, taken 360 days after TCRalphabeta/CD19-depleted stem cell transplant. These TCRs come from a boy younger than two who had a stem cell transplant for acute myeloid leukemia, so the T cells may come from the graft donor.

The chain recombines TRBV6-1 with TRBJ2-4, with D possibly called TRBD1 or TRBD2 (6 bases each). CDR1 and CDR2 (germline): MNHNS, SASEGT. CDR3 length: 14 residues. With 3 bases removed from V and 7 bases from J, the gap between germline ends came to 13 bases. The CDR3 DNA reads as TGTGCCAGCAGTGAGGGACTCAGGGGTAACATTCAGTACTTC. Translated, it gives CASSEGLRGNIQYF.

This clonotype was counted at least ten times. The J gene is TRBJ2-5, the V gene TRBV20-1; 7 bases line up with TRBD2. Germline V lookup: CDR1 DFQATT, CDR2 SNEGSKA (reference sequence). V gave up 3 bases and J gave up 1 base; unmatched junction bases: 5. The CDR3 spans 14 residues. The CDR3 nucleotides are TGCAGTGCTAGGGCACTAGCGTCCCAAGAGACCCAGTACTTC. Its translation: CSARALASQETQYF.

V is TRBV28 and J is TRBJ2-1; TRBD2 might be the D (6 bases). Germline CDR1 and CDR2: MDHEN and SYDVKM. Trimming cost V 9 bases and J 10 bases, with 19 bases left between them. CDR3 length equals 13 residues. Here the CDR3 reads CASWAGSSNEQFF. CDR3 nucleotide sequence: TGTGCCAGTTGGGCGGGGTCGTCTAACGAGCAGTTCTTC.

This clonotype was counted many times. This rearrangement joins TRBV29-1 to TRBJ2-3, with a tentative D call TRBD1 (6 bases). Germline CDR1 reads SQVTM; CDR2 reads ANQGSEA. The CDR3 consists of 13 residues. V lost 5 bases, J lost 2 bases, and 11 bases lay in between. The CDR3 protein is CSVLTGPTDTQYF. CDR3 DNA sequence: TGCAGCGTTCTGACAGGTCCCACAGATACGCAGTATTTT.

This clonotype appeared a few times. The chain has TRBV6-5 and TRBJ1-1; TRBD1 agrees at 7 bases. V lost 5 bases, J lost 3 bases, and 3 bases stayed unmatched. Looked up from germline, CDR1 is MNHEY and CDR2 is SVGAGI. The length of the CDR3 is 13 residues. The CDR3 loop reads CASSHRGDTEAFF. The DNA for the CDR3 is TGTGCCAGCAGTCACAGGGGAGACACTGAAGCTTTCTTT.

This clonotype was observed many times. The chain joins TRBV20-1 to TRBJ2-1, with D perhaps being TRBD1 or TRBD2 (6 bases each). The CDR3 totals 14 residues. Looked up from germline, CDR1 is DFQATT and CDR2 is SNEGSKA (reference sequence). Trimming cost V 1 base and J 7 bases, with 14 bases left between them. Here the CDR3 reads CSARAGGRRNEQFF. The CDR3 DNA sequence: TGCAGTGCTAGAGCCGGGGGCCGACGGAATGAGCAGTTCTTC.

This clonotype came up many times. This chain uses TRBV18 with TRBJ1-1; unclear D gene. Between the trimmed V and J ends, which lost 3 bases and 1 base, there was a span of 6 bases. This CDR3 comprises 13 residues. Germline CDR1 is KGHSH and CDR2 is LQKENI. CDR3 coding DNA: TGTGCCAGCTCACCCGATCAGAACACTGAAGCTTTCTTT. Its translation: CASSPDQNTEAFF.

This clonotype has just a few counts. The chain joins TRBV5-1 to TRBJ2-5, with 11 bases identical to TRBD1. V lost 2 bases, J lost 6 bases, and 12 bases stayed unmatched. Germline V lookup: CDR1 SGHRS, CDR2 YFSETQ. CDR3 length equals 17 residues. The CDR3 DNA is TGCGCCAGCAGCTTTGACGGGTGGACAGGGGGCAGGAAGACCCAGTACTTC. This gives the protein CASSFDGWTGGRKTQYF.

Ten or more counts support this clonotype. The rearrangement links TRBV29-1 to TRBJ1-1; D not certain. Germline loops: CDR1 SQVTM, CDR2 ANQGSEA. Deletions cut 5 bases from V and 2 bases from J, with 12 bases between. CDR3 length: 13 amino acids. Here the CDR3 DNA reads TGCAGCGTTCGAGGACGGACTAACACTGAAGCTTTCTTT. This codes for CSVRGRTNTEAFF. The full variable domain, rest sourced from reference TRBV29-1 and TRBJ1-1, is SAVISQKPSRDICQRGTSLTIQCQVDSQVTMMFWYRQQPGQSLTLIATANQGSEATYESGFVIDKFPISRPNLTFSTLTVSNMSPEDSSIYLCSVRGRTNTEAFFGQGTRLTVV.